Given below is one T cell receptor (beta chain) in context. This sample was taken from a study of blood T cell repertoires in COVID-19. Study details: T cells, B-cell-depleted T cells, or PBMCs supplied cDNA or gDNA.

The participants were between 18 and 89 years old and came from under 25 US areas. Profiled with immunoSEQ multiplex PCR; TCRdb holds only in-frame clones, not every one. The sample records roughly 190,000 clones, around four fifths being singletons. Trimming removed 4 bases from V and 1 base from J, with 17 bases in between. The CDR3 totals 16 residues. Germline CDR1 and CDR2: SGHRS and YFSETQ. Sample: PBMCs or T cells enriched from blood (not recorded which). The clonotype comes from a man aged 35 to 55 who had recovered from COVID-19. The chain recombines TRBV5-1 with TRBJ1-2; maybe TRBD1 (6 bases). CDR3 sequence (DNA): TGCGCCAGCAGCGGAACAGGGTTGTCCTTTAACTATGGCTACACCTTC. This gives the protein CASSGTGLSFNYGYTF.